This T cell receptor (beta chain) derives from a study of blood T cell repertoires in COVID-19. Study-wide context: Samples came from the United States, Italy and Spain, spanning acute and convalescent COVID-19.

How the authors handled the data: Amplification of reference gene primers provided the estimated nucleated cell counts. The assay was immunoSEQ multiplex PCR, and TCRdb's table has in-frame clones only and misses some. Clone size and the V and J calls come from that table; the DNA yielded D and trimming. The sample has tens of thousands of clones; about 77% are singletons. The clonotype was recovered from a man at least 80 years old with active or convalescent COVID-19. The sample taken for sequencing was peripheral blood.

The CDR3 sequence: CASSASGGETQYF. For the CDR3, the DNA is TGTGCCAGCAGCGCTAGCGGGGGGGAGACCCAGTACTTC. The chain uses TRBV7-2 and TRBJ2-5; TRBD2 matches 11 bases. With 5 bases clipped from V and 5 bases from J, the junction kept 1 base outside the gene matches. CDR1 is SGHTA and CDR2 is FQGNSA in the germline V gene. The CDR3 loop spans 13 amino acids.